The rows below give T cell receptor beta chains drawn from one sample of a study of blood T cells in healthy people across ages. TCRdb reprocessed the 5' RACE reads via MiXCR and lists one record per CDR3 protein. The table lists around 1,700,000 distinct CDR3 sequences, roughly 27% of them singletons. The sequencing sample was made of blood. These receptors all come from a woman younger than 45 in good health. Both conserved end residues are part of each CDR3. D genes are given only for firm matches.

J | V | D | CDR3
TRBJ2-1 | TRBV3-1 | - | CASSQESVNEQFF
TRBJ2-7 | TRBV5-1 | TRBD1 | CASSSGTGTSEQYF
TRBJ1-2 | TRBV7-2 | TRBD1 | CAIKDRGGGYTF
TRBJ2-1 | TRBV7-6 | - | CASSLDNSYNEQFF
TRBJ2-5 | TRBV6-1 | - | CATGFLTLQETQYF
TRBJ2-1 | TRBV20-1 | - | CSALEGVSSYNEQFF
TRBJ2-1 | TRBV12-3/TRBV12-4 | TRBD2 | CASSSMPGGGFQSSYNEQFF
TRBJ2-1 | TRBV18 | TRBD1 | CASSLNDRGNEQFF
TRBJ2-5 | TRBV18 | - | CASSPPNRIETQYF
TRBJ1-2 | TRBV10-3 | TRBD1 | CAIRPGQGVTNYGYTF
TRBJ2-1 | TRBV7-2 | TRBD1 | CASIRQGASSYNEQFF
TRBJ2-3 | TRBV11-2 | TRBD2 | CASSLGLAGPSDTQYF
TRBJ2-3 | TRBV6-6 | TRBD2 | CASSYSWRGGIDTQYF
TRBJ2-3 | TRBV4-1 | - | CASSHRRGQADTQYF
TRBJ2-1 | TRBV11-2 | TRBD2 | CASSFRREGNEQFF
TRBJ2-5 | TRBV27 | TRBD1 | CASSSRGDSQETQYF